These T cell receptor beta chains were read from a single sample in a study of blood T cell repertoires in COVID-19. TCRdb's table, derived via immunoSEQ multiplex PCR, lists solely in-frame clones and lacks some. The sample lists 650,000 to 800,000 clones; 85% to 90% were seen once. Sequenced material: peripheral blood. Receptors originate from a woman under 30 with acute or convalescent COVID-19. CDR3s include the opening cysteine and the closing phenylalanine or tryptophan. D genes are given only for firm matches.

TRBV10-2,-,CASSVNTDQFF
TRBV6-5,-,CASSILLHYGYTF
TRBV15,-,CATSRQGLAYGYTF
TRBV12-3/TRBV12-4,-,CASSFGQGPQHF
TRBV5-1,-,CASSLWPGSPTEAFF
TRBV6-5,TRBD1,CAVRQGTNEKLFF
TRBV3-1/TRBV3-2,-,CASSYTGSPGEQYF
TRBV7-9,-,CASSLGQGSNNEQFF
TRBV9,TRBD1,CASSEKPGQGTTEAFF
TRBV9,-,CASSLTGRSGEQYF
TRBV5-1,-,CASSLGPSNEKLFF
TRBV19,-,CASGPGGKAFF
TRBV18,TRBD1,CASSPPPGGGYGYTF
TRBV3-1/TRBV3-2,-,CASSHGGPGYTF
TRBV7-9,-,CASSLFRGSPLHF
TRBV24-1,-,CATRGTGWDGYTF
TRBV7-2,TRBD2,CASAASGGPDTQYF
TRBV5-1,TRBD2,CASSLPTSGGNYNEQFF
TRBV5-1,TRBD1,CASSSWTGLDYGYTF
TRBV5-1,-,CASRQSNTEAFF
TRBV13,-,CASSETGEKLFF
TRBV7-9,-,CASSLKYAVLSYNEQFF
TRBV27,-,CASSLSVLTDTQYF
TRBV19,TRBD1,CASSPQGGEQYF
TRBV21-1,-,CASSKAGQSFYGYTF
TRBV13,-,CASSLGGAGEKLFF
TRBV6-6,-,CASSSLLGGVTEAFF
TRBV15,-,CATSLGELANYGYTF
TRBV24-1,-,CATVGQGHNQPQHF
TRBV27,-,CASASISYEQYF
TRBV6-5,TRBD1,CASNARDRGPHEQYF
TRBV30,TRBD1,CAWRYQGARGEKLFF
TRBV27,-,CASSFSFLYEQYF
TRBV6-5,-,CASKSQERGYEQYF
TRBV12-3/TRBV12-4,-,CASSLNRNYEQYF
TRBV24-1,-,CAISQGNGYTF
TRBV11-2,TRBD1,CASSLAGTGKVDTF
TRBV4-1,TRBD1,CASSQVGGPRELFF
TRBV6-2/TRBV6-3,-,CASSRPGGIGSPLHF
TRBV28,TRBD1,CASSTHGTGRTYEQYF